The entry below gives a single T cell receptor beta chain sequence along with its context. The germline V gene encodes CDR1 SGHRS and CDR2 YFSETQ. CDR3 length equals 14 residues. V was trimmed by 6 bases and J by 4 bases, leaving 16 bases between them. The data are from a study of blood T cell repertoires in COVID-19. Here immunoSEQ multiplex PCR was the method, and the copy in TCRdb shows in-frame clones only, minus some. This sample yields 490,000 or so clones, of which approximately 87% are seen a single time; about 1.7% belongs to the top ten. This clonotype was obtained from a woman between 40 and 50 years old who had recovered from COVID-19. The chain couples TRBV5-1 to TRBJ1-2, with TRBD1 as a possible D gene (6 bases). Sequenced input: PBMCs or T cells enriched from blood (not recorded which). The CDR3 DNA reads TGCGCCAGCACACCGGGACATCGCGCCTATGGCTACACCTTC. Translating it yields CASTPGHRAYGYTF. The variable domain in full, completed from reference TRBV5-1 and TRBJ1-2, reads KAGVTQTPRYLIKTRGQQVTLSCSPISGHRSVSWYQQTPGQGLQFLFEYFSETQRNKGNFPGRFSGRQFSNSRSEMNVSTLELGDSALYLCASTPGHRAYGYTFGSGTRLTVV.